This T cell receptor (beta chain) was documented in a study of cytomegalovirus exposure and HLA in healthy donors (dated by TCRdb to about 2017). Looking at the study overall: In an earlier analysis of under 600 of the donors, around 290 Gb of sequence data and 100 million or so unique TCR beta sequences from about 190 million T cells were reported. The T cell repertoires of 700 or so subjects were profiled by immunosequencing and related to cytomegalovirus serostatus. The study was designed to test whether signatures of past pathogen exposure could be identified by cataloging public T cell receptors. To decide whether each TCR beta V gene segment behaved as functional or pseudogenic, an earlier analysis of some 600 of the donors relied on high-throughput TCR beta sequencing. In a later genetic analysis, genome-wide SNP genotypes for about 55% of the roughly 670 donors were used, and that subset was treated as a discovery cohort. Besides the first cohort of roughly 700 subjects, a separate validation cohort made up of roughly 120 different subjects was used. Typing coverage differed by locus: A, B, C, DRB1 and DQB1 were typed in about 620-630 donors, DQA1 in about 500, DPA1 in around 600, and DPB1 in around 440. Five DR-DQ haplotypes were treated as single units for association and clustering because of strong linkage in the cohort. A later analysis re-examined previously published TCR beta repertoires from around 670 donors and added high-resolution HLA genotyping to investigate patterns of TCR occurrence. Class I and class II HLA loci were covered by the typing at four-digit resolution. To predict cytomegalovirus infection status, the study brought together high-throughput TCR immunosequencing, statistical association of individual TCRs with disease status, and machine learning. Roughly 300 gigabases of sequencing data and around 85 million unique TCR sequences made up an early release that covered under 750 HLA-typed donors. All discovery cohort repertoires had been generated using a single sequencing platform. On average, around 200,000 unique TCR beta nucleotide sequences were sequenced per donor among a few hundred genotyped donors of the cohort, with roughly a sixth of those sequences being non-productive. Alongside the repertoire data, information on donor age, sex, ethnicity and CMV serostatus was compiled. Rather than using new phenotypic data, the later analysis identified candidate immune exposures from TCR beta sequences and from how often those sequences occurred across donors. The genetic ancestry cluster associated with self-reported Caucasian donors included about four fifths of the approximately 430 genotyped donors. Study-wide findings and limitations: Immune exposure information for the cohort was limited to CMV serostatus. In a later analysis, TCR association rates were found to vary across HLA loci, with the most associated TCRs seen for DRB1 alleles and the fewest for HLA-C alleles. A cluster of highly shared sequence variants was judged likely to represent a technical artifact of the sequencing pipeline. Because HLA typing was missing for some donors at each locus, association tests included only the typed subset. In an earlier analysis of 500 to 650 of the donors, most TCR beta V segments appeared in productive rearrangements about 87% or about 30% of the time, broadly matching IMGT annotations. Strong co-occurrence of HLA alleles, especially DR and DQ, made assigning TCR associations to individual alleles difficult. A further reported finding was that TCR beta sequences accurately predicted the HLA-A and HLA-B alleles for most subjects in the first cohort. According to a later analysis, most CMV-associated TCR beta chains appeared to be HLA-restricted, and the HLA associations seemed to be driven largely by CMV exposure. Cytomegalovirus status was reported to be diagnosed by the classifier with high specificity and sensitivity in both the original and validation cohorts. Because counts were too low, about 15 rarely observed V segments, including chromosome 9 orphons, were left out of the earlier analysis of approximately 580 of the donors. Sequencing depth was assumed to be roughly uniform across donors in the presence/absence analyses, though that assumption may not hold. This cohort had only TCR beta chains sequenced, and the lack of alpha or paired-chain data limited which features could be detected. According to the authors, the approach could potentially be generalized to other disease states and immunological phenotypes. The study gave a list of roughly 150 TCR beta chains associated with cytomegalovirus. In a later genetic analysis, a missense DCLRE1C variant was associated with V-gene and J-gene trimming of TCR beta chains, and the association was replicated in an independent cohort. A few of the identified cytomegalovirus-associated TCR beta chains were confirmed in vitro to be specific for cytomegalovirus antigens. A later genetic analysis reported fewer N-insertions in productive TCRs among donors in an Asian-associated ancestry cluster than the 666-donor mean. Across donors, most TCR sequences were observed very rarely, whereas some public TCRs were present in many individuals. Specific HLA alleles were associated with 15,000 to 20,000 TCR beta sequences at a false discovery rate of 0.05 in a later analysis. Correlated functional status among segregating V segments might be attributable to linkage disequilibrium, but an unknown experimental factor could not be ruled out. In a later analysis, HLA-associated TCR beta chains showed more clonal expansion and lower generation probabilities than non-associated chains that were equally common. According to a later analysis, parvovirus B19, influenza, CMV and Epstein-Barr virus appeared linked to several top co-occurrence clusters.

Library creation used the immunoSEQ multiplex PCR assay. A mixture of 60 forward primers for TCR Vbeta segments and 13 reverse primers for TCR Jbeta segments was used in the multiplex PCR. The CDR3 region of rearranged TCR beta genes was amplified from genomic DNA by a multiplex PCR assay. The amplified TCR beta libraries were sequenced on the Illumina HiSeq System as 87-base-pair reads. Processing in the source paper ran as follows. Across the 670 or so repertoires, a later analysis counted around 80 million unique TCR beta chains, around 10 million of which were shared by at least two donors. To remove PCR and sequencing errors, raw reads were error-corrected and collapsed into unique sequences using a nearest-neighbor algorithm that merged closely related sequences. To assign V, D and J gene segments, CDR3 sequences were aligned to IMGT reference sequences. For a sequence to be retained, a match of at least six nucleotides to both a V gene segment and a J gene segment was required. A rearrangement counted as productive if the CDR3 had no stop codons and remained in frame with V and J, and every other rearrangement counted as non-productive. CDR3 was defined by IMGT convention, running from the second conserved V-encoded cysteine to the conserved J-encoded phenylalanine. The earlier analysis of fewer than 700 of the donors excluded sequences that lacked an unambiguous match to a single V gene segment. In an earlier analysis of several hundred of the donors, a V segment was called functional when productive rearrangements were above 56.7%, and segregating when the standard deviation between donors exceeded 5%. A statistical classification framework was developed to diagnose cytomegalovirus status using the catalog of TCR beta chain sequences. In a later analysis, TCR nucleotide sequences were compared against IMGT/GENE-DB human TR gene sequences so that V and J genes could be assigned. The TCRdist pipeline was used in a later analysis to assign CDR3 sequences and most-parsimonious VDJ recombination scenarios. In a later analysis, each TCR beta chain was defined by its CDR3 amino acid sequence together with its V-gene family, and reads without a unique V-gene family were excluded. In a later analysis, several hundred highly shared, low-generation-probability nucleotide sequences were removed to address suspected cross-contamination and a sequencing artifact. In a later analysis, a clonal expansion index was calculated for each public chain from normalized within-repertoire ranks of inferred template counts. A later analysis computed generation probabilities with a VDJ recombination model fitted to out-of-frame rearrangements, and checked the results against IGoR. A later analysis scored TCR-TCR, TCR-HLA and TCR-CMV co-occurrence with hypergeometric tests, applying a repertoire-size bias correction to TCR pairs. To estimate false discovery rates, a later analysis permuted the HLA or CMV assignments 20 times. In a later analysis, co-occurring TCRs were grouped using DBSCAN, and TCRdist sequence similarity was added for clustering within HLA-allele-positive subsets. Repertoires with fewer than 30,000 or more than 120,000 public chains, plus five repertoires with anomalous nucleotide sharing, were excluded from co-occurrence clustering. This immuneACCESS table, as held by TCRdb, lists in-frame sequences with V and J called but not all clones. Of the missing ones, under half trace to an unresolved V gene in checked studies; the others have no known cause. The V and J calls and clone size come from that table; D and trimming were worked out from the DNA. The sample has roughly 220,000 clones on record, more than 65% of them singletons. The top ten clones comprise 1.7% of the sample.

The cohort was made up of about 610 healthy bone marrow donors. Cohort members were all nominally healthy when sampled, although unrecorded immune exposures were likely present. The donor tested CMV seronegative and was one of the 352 seronegative cohort members. Every donor gave a peripheral blood sample, and the peripheral blood mononuclear cells from that sample were used for TCR beta sequencing. Genomic DNA was extracted from the blood cell samples with the Qiagen DNeasy Blood Extraction Kit. In regard to this clone: No cognate antigen has been identified for it. Nothing much larger sits one base from this clone, and base qualities are not available.

This receptor was obtained from a man aged 45-65 years in good health and CMV-seronegative. Material for sequencing was PBMCs.

The CDR3 corresponds to CASSLGQGGLQETQYF. The DNA sequence is as follows: TGCGCCAGCAGCTTAGGACAGGGGGGCCTACAAGAGACCCAGTACTTC. The chain is encoded by TRBV5-1 joined to TRBJ2-5, and 10 junctional nucleotides match TRBD1. The CDR3, cysteine through phenylalanine, is 16 amino acids long. Left in the record is the CDR3 DNA by itself, 48 bases read in frame from the first base. The V end gives up 2 bases and the J end 2 bases, leaving 6 bases in the junction not matched to a gene. According to the germline V gene, CDR1 reads SGHRS and CDR2 reads YFSETQ.